This T cell receptor beta chain comes out of a study of breast tumors, draining lymph nodes, adjacent tissues. In TCRdb, the multiplex PCR reads were re-called with MiXCR into one record per CDR3 protein. This sample has 200,000 to 300,000 distinct CDR3 sequences, with more than 30% found just once. Study-level results: Tumors had less TCR diversity than lymph nodes, more than nontumor tissue. Most tumor T cells seemingly derive from lymph node, then expand in tumor.

Axillary draining lymph nodes of breast cancer patients supplied the node samples. Remarks on this clonotype: The antigen remains unidentified. One end of the junction does not line up with germline, which may come from a read error.

The CDR3 has 13 amino acids. In germline, CDR1 is SGHNT, CDR2 YENEEA. The chain combines TRBV11-3 with TRBJ1-2; no firm D call. The sample taken for sequencing was axillary lymph node tissue. The origin of this receptor is a female donor with breast cancer. Some clones in this sample may be carry-over from other donors' samples. CDR3 sequence reads: CASSQGSDYSYTF. The CDR3 DNA reads TGTGCCAGCAGCCAAGGATCGGACTATAGCTACACCTTT.